This T cell receptor (beta chain) came from a study of T-cell reconstitution after alpha-beta-depleted transplantation in children. As it was prepared, the TCRbeta library received unique molecular identifiers. MiXCR, applied by TCRdb to the PCR reads, yields one record per CDR3 protein. The sample records some 120,000 distinct CDR3 sequences, about 9.5% being singletons. This clonotype appeared a few times. The antigen remains unidentified. Study findings and constraints: Diversity of TCRbeta at day 60 was high in some patients, arising from surviving recipient T cells and thymic progenitors. It was newly produced T cells that mostly accounted for T-cell counts and diversity one year after transplant. The study reportedly traced alpha-beta T cells about two months after transplant to several hundred expanded graft clones.

Germline trimming cut 8 bases from V and 1 base from J; bases unmatched to any gene: 3. CDR1 is MNHEY, CDR2 SMNVEV, per germline (reference sequence). This CDR3 comprises 13 residues. This clonotype originated in a girl less than two years old who had a stem cell transplant for combined immunodeficiency, so the T cells may come from the graft donor. The starting material was PBMCs, mostly from graft donor cells, obtained 180 days after TCRalphabeta/CD19-depleted stem cell transplant. The V and J genes are TRBV27 and TRBJ2-7; 9 bases fit TRBD2. The chain's CDR3 is CASHLAGSYEQYF. The CDR3 DNA reads TGTGCCAGCCACCTAGCGGGGTCCTACGAGCAGTACTTC.